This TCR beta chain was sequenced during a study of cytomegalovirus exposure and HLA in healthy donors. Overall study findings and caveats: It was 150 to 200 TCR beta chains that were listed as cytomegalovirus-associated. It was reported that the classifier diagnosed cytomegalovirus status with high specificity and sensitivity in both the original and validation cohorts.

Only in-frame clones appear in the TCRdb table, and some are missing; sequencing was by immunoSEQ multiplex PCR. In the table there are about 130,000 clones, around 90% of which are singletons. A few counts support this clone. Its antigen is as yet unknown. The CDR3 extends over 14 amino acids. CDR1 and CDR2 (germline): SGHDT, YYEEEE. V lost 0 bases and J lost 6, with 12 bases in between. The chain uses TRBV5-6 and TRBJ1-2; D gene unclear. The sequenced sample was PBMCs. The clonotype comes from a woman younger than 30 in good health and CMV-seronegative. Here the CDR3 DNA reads TGTGCCAGCAGCTTGGTTGACACCCGTGATGGCTACACCTTC. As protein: CASSLVDTRDGYTF.